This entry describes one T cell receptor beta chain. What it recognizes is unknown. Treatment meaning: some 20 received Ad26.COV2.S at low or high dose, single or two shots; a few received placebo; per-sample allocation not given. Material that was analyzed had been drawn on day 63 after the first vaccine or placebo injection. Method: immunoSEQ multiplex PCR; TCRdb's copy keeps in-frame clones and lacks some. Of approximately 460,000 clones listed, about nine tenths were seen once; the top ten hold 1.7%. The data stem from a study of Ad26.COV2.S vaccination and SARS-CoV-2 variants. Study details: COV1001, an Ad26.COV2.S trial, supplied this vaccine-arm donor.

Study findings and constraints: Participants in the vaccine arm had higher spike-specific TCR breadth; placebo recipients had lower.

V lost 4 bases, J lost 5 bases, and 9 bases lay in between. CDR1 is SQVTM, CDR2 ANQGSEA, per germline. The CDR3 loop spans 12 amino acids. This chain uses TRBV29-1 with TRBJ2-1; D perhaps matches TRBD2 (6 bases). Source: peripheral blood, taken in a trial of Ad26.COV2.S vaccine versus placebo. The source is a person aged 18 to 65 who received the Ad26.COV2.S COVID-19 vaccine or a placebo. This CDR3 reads CSVAGGNNEQFF. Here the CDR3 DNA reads TGCAGCGTTGCCGGCGGGAACAATGAGCAGTTCTTC.